The rows below give T cell receptor beta chains drawn from one sample of a study of neurological immune-mediated disorders. TCRdb reprocessed the 5' RACE reads via MiXCR and lists one record per CDR3 protein. Among 70,000 to 95,000 distinct CDR3 sequences listed, roughly 13% were seen once. The sequenced material came from PBMCs. These receptors were collected from a female donor with HTLV-1-associated myelopathy (HAM/TSP). Both conserved end residues are part of each CDR3. The order of the fields is clone size, D gene, J gene, V gene, CDR3 DNA, CDR3 protein. The D gene is left open where the match is weak. Clone sizes are given selectively: once, few, many, or a class where the clone is expanded.

size: many
D: TRBD1
J: TRBJ1-5
V: TRBV15
DNA: TGTGCTACCGGGACAGGGAATCAGCCCCAGCATTTT
CDR3: CATGTGNQPQHF

size: many
D: NA
J: TRBJ1-5
V: TRBV5-1
DNA: TGCGCCAGCAGCCTGACCTCAGATCAGCCCCAGCATTTT
CDR3: CASSLTSDQPQHF

size: many
D: NA
J: TRBJ1-1
V: TRBV5-1
DNA: TGCGCCAGCAGCTTGAGGGGGGAGAACACTGAAGCTTTCTTT
CDR3: CASSLRGENTEAFF

size: many
D: NA
J: TRBJ1-2
V: TRBV6-4
DNA: TGTGCCAGCCCTCGGCATGGCTACACCTTC
CDR3: CASPRHGYTF

size: many
D: NA
J: TRBJ2-7
V: TRBV12-3/TRBV12-4
DNA: TGTGCCAGCAGTTTCGGGGTGGGGCTTTACTCCTACGAGCAGTACTTC
CDR3: CASSFGVGLYSYEQYF

size: many
D: NA
J: TRBJ2-2
V: TRBV28
DNA: TGTGCCAGCAGTGACCCCACGCTGTGGACAACCGGGGAGCTGTTTTTT
CDR3: CASSDPTLWTTGELFF

size: many
D: NA
J: TRBJ2-6
V: TRBV15
DNA: TGTGCTACCAGTAGTAGGGCCAACGTCCTGACTTTC
CDR3: CATSSRANVLTF

size: NA
D: NA
J: TRBJ1-1
V: TRBV24-1
DNA: TGTGCCACCTCGAGGACTGAAGCTTTCTTT
CDR3: CATSRTEAFF

size: many
D: NA
J: TRBJ2-3
V: TRBV7-2
DNA: TGTGCCAGCAGCGTTGGACCCACAGATACGCAGTATTTT
CDR3: CASSVGPTDTQYF

size: many
D: TRBD2
J: TRBJ2-5
V: TRBV20-1
DNA: TGCAGTGCTAGCGGGGGGGCCTTAGAGACCCAGTACTTC
CDR3: CSASGGALETQYF

size: many
D: NA
J: TRBJ2-3
V: TRBV20-1
DNA: TGCAGTGCTAGTGTCTGGGTTTCTAGCGCCGATACGCAGTATTTT
CDR3: CSASVWVSSADTQYF

size: many
D: NA
J: TRBJ2-3
V: TRBV28
DNA: TGTGCCAGCAGTTTAATAGGTGCTAGTCTCACAGATACGCAGTATTTT
CDR3: CASSLIGASLTDTQYF

size: few
D: TRBD2
J: TRBJ2-3
V: TRBV4-1
DNA: TGCGCCAGCAGCCAAAAAAGGGCGGGAGGCACAGATACGCAGTATTTT
CDR3: CASSQKRAGGTDTQYF

size: many
D: NA
J: TRBJ1-6
V: TRBV20-1
DNA: TGCAGTGCTGGAGACAGAAATTCACCCCTCCACTTT
CDR3: CSAGDRNSPLHF

size: many
D: TRBD2
J: TRBJ2-4
V: TRBV5-1
DNA: TGCGCCAGCAGCTTGTCGGCGGGGGGAGCCAAAAACATTCAGTACTTC
CDR3: CASSLSAGGAKNIQYF